This T cell receptor (beta chain) was retrieved from a study of CD8 T cells in ankylosing spondylitis. Study-wide results and caveats: As reported, disease-linked clones showed significant enrichment in matched ankylosing spondylitis synovial fluid. Ankylosing spondylitis blood appeared to be characterized by a TCR beta motif of under ten highly homologous variants.

To note about this clonotype: The antigen remains undetermined.

TCRdb ran MiXCR on the 5' RACE reads and lists one entry per CDR3 protein. The top ten clones hold around 16% of a sample with roughly 370,000 distinct CDR3 sequences, approximately 20% of them seen once. Unmatched junction bases numbered 6, after V lost 4 bases and J lost 4 bases. CDR3 length: 14 residues. CDR1 is SGHRS and CDR2 is YFSETQ in the germline V gene. Material for sequencing was blood, either unsorted or a sorted T cell fraction (not recorded which). This TCR came from a male donor with ankylosing spondylitis. This rearrangement joins TRBV5-1 to TRBJ2-7; 9 bases map to TRBD1. The CDR3 is CASSDGTGFYEQYF. The CDR3 bases are TGCGCCAGCAGCGACGGGACAGGGTTTTACGAGCAGTACTTC.